This TCR beta chain comes out of a study of CXCR3-negative and CXCR3-positive naive CD8 T cells. Details on this clonotype: The antigen is unknown.

Sorting yielded triplicates of 300,000 cells for each CD8+ T cell subset. Study-wide results and caveats: Similarly elevated diversity marked both naive subsets, with memory CD8+ cells showing far lower diversity. Compared with CXCR3-negative naive cells, CXCR3-positive naive cells showed more hydrophobic TRB CDR3s. The authors found comparable surface CD5 between naive subsets and inferred TCR strength from TRB CDR3 properties.

The libraries of TRB cDNA were constructed through 5' RACE using UMI labels. TCRdb re-called the 5' RACE reads and shows each CDR3 protein once, DNA omitted. The listing records tens of thousands of distinct CDR3 sequences. Per the germline V gene, CDR1 is SGHVS and CDR2 is FNYEAQ. The CDR3 length is 16 residues. The rearrangement joins TRBV7-6 to TRBJ2-7; TCRdb selects TRBD1, and the lack of DNA leaves this call unchecked. The receptor was derived from a human donor in good health. Some clones in this sample may be carry-over from other donors' samples. The specimen was naive CXCR3+ CD8+ T cells from blood. The subset here: CD45RO-CCR7+CD27+CD95- naive CD8+ T cells expressing CXCR3 (TNR3+). The CDR3 loop reads CASSESDRGLGYEQYF. The full variable domain, its missing parts supplied by reference TRBV7-6 and TRBJ2-7, is GAGVSQSPRYKVTKRGQDVALRCDPISGHVSLYWYRQALGQGPEFLTYFNYEAQQDKSGLPNDRFSAERPEGSISTLTIQRTEQRDSAMYRCASSESDRGLGYEQYFGPGTRLTVT.